This T cell receptor beta chain was obtained from a study of blood T cell repertoires in COVID-19 (dated by TCRdb to 2020 to 2022). Context from the whole study: The collaborator samples originated in the United States, Italy and Spain and spanned the acute and convalescent phases of COVID-19. The sample metadata nearly always contained a de-identified subject ID, COVID-19 status, age in years and sex. Where HLA class I and class II types were available, the types were taken from metadata supplied by the sample provider, not from assay-based typing. Subjects who had been exposed to COVID-19, were actively infected with it, or had recovered from it provided the deeply sampled blood TCRbeta repertoires that made up the dataset. The samples were drawn from two sources: the first 160 participants of the ongoing ImmuneRACE study, and fewer than 1,500 subjects contributed by 6 global collaborators. The repertoires were made available in a free public database intended to serve as a resource for research on the immune response to SARS-CoV-2. The material from the prospective study consisted of cDNA or gDNA derived from T cells, B-cell-depleted T cells, or PBMCs.

The CDR3 starts with the cysteine, ends with the phenylalanine, and has 16 residues. The kept DNA is CDR3 alone, 48 bases in frame from the first base. CDR1 is given as MDHEN and CDR2 as SYDVKM, both from the germline V gene. V is trimmed back by 2 bases and J by 2 bases, and the junction contains 5 bases that no gene match accounts for. This clone was picked up a small number of times. Its antigen is currently not known. Base qualities were left out, and no much larger clone turns up one base away. Whole blood was collected in K2EDTA tubes by collaborating institutions according to the institutions' own protocols. Collaborator samples were shipped for TCRbeta analysis as frozen whole blood, isolated PBMCs, or DNA extracted from either sample type. Here is what the overall study found, with its caveats: How much clinical and demographic metadata was included differed by source and by participant, and the metadata was provided uncurated.

TCRbeta CDR3 regions were amplified from genomic DNA by means of the immunoSEQ Assay, a bias-controlled multiplex PCR. Turning to the authors' computational methods: Within the assay, amplification of reference gene primers was used to estimate how many nucleated cells each sample contained. To quantify the absolute abundance of each unique TCRbeta CDR3 rearrangement, sequence reads were collapsed and filtered. For each sample, productive Simpson clonality was calculated as the square root of Simpson's diversity index over productive rearrangements. Drawn from immuneACCESS, this table holds only the in-frame rearrangements with V and J called that TCRdb kept. Clones are partly lost; checked studies trace under half to an unresolved V gene and leave the rest unexplained. The D gene and trimming were derived from the DNA, and the V and J assignments and clone size from that table. The sample data list roughly 270,000 clones, and 85% of these were observed just once. Of the sample, 4.5% to 6% is held by the ten largest clones.

The chain employs TRBV28 and TRBJ2-7, with 11 bases in between that match TRBD2. This receptor was identified in a man aged 45-65 years with active or convalescent COVID-19. The sequencing sample was made of peripheral blood. The bases read TGTGCCAGCAGTTTAGGAGGACTAGCGGGTGCCTACGAGCAGTACTTC. This sequence encodes CASSLGGLAGAYEQYF.